Below, 23 T cell receptor beta chains from the same sample are listed, as sequenced in a study of blood T cell repertoires in COVID-19. The protocol was immunoSEQ multiplex PCR, while the TCRdb copy is restricted to in-frame clones and leaves out a portion. Here the sample spans fewer than 200,000 clones, around 84% being singletons. The material sequenced was peripheral blood. The receptors derive from a human donor with acute or convalescent COVID-19. The donor label of this sample is uncertain.

This chain links TRBV7-3 with TRBJ1-6; 9 nucleotides line up with TRBD1. The CDR3 loop spans 16 amino acids. Germline CDR1 and CDR2: SGHTA and FQGTGA. V trimming: 5 bases; J trimming: 9 bases; junction bases outside the gene matches: 11. Written as DNA, the CDR3 is TGTGCCAGCAGCGGCTACCGGGACAGGGAAGGTTCACCCCTCCACTTT. Protein product: CASSGYRDREGSPLHF.

This chain joins TRBV24-1 and TRBJ2-2; TRBD2 is a possible D gene (6 bases). V lost 3 bases, J lost 5 bases, and 15 bases lay in between. CDR3 length equals 16 residues. Germline V gene sequence: CDR1 KGHDR, CDR2 SFDVKD. The CDR3 nucleotides read TGTGCCACCAGTGATCCAGCGCGGGGTCAAACCGGGGAGCTGTTTTTT. Amino acids: CATSDPARGQTGELFF.

The gene calls are TRBV5-1 and TRBJ2-1, with TRBD2 identical over 7 bases. V lost 4 bases and J lost 9; bases outside the gene matches: 16. This CDR3 is 16 amino acids long. CDR1 is SGHRS, CDR2 YFSETQ, per germline. The CDR3 region is CASSVSIRTSFSEQFF. In DNA, the CDR3 is TGCGCCAGCAGCGTCTCGATTCGGACTAGTTTCAGTGAGCAGTTCTTC.

The genes are TRBV12-5 and TRBJ1-4, with 9 bases that match TRBD1. Trimming removed 5 bases from V and 5 bases from J; junction bases left unmatched: 6. The CDR3 is 15 amino acids. Germline values: CDR1 LGHNT, CDR2 FRNRAP. CDR3 DNA: TGTGCTAGTGGTGCTGGACAGGGGTCAAATGAAAAACTGTTTTTT. The encoded protein is CASGAGQGSNEKLFF.

The chain couples TRBV11-2 to TRBJ2-5; no clear D gene. The germline V gene encodes CDR1 SGHAT and CDR2 FQNNGV. The ends were cut back, 5 bases at V and 4 bases at J, with 11 bases in the middle. CDR3 size: 13 residues. The CDR3 spells CASSPPPGETQYF. CDR3 DNA: TGTGCCAGCAGCCCACCCCCGGGAGAGACCCAGTACTTC.

The rearrangement links TRBV7-9 to TRBJ1-1; 9 bases match TRBD1. Germline V gives CDR1 SEHNR, CDR2 FQNEAQ (reference sequence). This CDR3 contains 16 residues. The trim removed 4 bases at V and 0 bases at J, leaving 6 bases unmatched. The CDR3 loop reads CASSYRQGDMNTEAFF. CDR3 bases: TGTGCCAGCAGCTACCGACAGGGGGACATGAACACTGAAGCTTTCTTT.

The chain employs TRBV14 and TRBJ2-5; the match to TRBD2 covers 16 bases. The CDR3 runs 17 residues. With 4 bases clipped from V and 4 bases from J, the junction kept 6 bases outside the gene matches. Germline values: CDR1 SGHDN, CDR2 FVKESK. The CDR3 DNA reads as TGTGCCAGCAGCCCGGGACTAGCGGGGGGGCCACGAGAGACCCAGTACTTC. This encodes CASSPGLAGGPRETQYF. Full variable domain (rest looked up from reference TRBV14 and TRBJ2-5): EAGVTQFPSHSVIEKGQTVTLRCDPISGHDNLYWYRRVMGKEIKFLLHFVKESKQDESGMPNNRFLAERTGGTYSTLKVQPAELEDSGVYFCASSPGLAGGPRETQYFGPGTRLLVL.

The chain uses TRBV19 and TRBJ1-1, with D tentatively TRBD1 (6 bases). The germline V and J ends were trimmed by 7 bases and 4 bases, with 13 bases remaining between them. Germline V gives CDR1 LNHDA, CDR2 SQIVND (reference sequence). This CDR3 has 13 amino acids. The DNA of the CDR3 is TGTGCCAGTAAGGGGGAAGGAGGCACTGAAGCTTTCTTT. Protein: CASKGEGGTEAFF.

The chain couples TRBV30 to TRBJ2-7; D might be TRBD2 (7 bases). V lost 0 bases and J 7 bases, leaving 13 bases between the germline ends. In germline, CDR1 is GTSNPN, CDR2 SVGIG (reference sequence). CDR3 size: 13 residues. CDR3 DNA: TGTGCCTGGAGTGTAGGGGGGGCTAGAGAGCAGTACTTC. Its translation: CAWSVGGAREQYF. Supplemented by reference TRBV30 and TRBJ2-7, the full variable domain reads SQTIHQWPATLVQPVGSPLSLECTVEGTSNPNLYWYRQAAGRGLQLLFYSVGIGQISSEVPQNLSASRPQDRQFILSSKKLLLSDSGFYLCAWSVGGAREQYFGPGTRLTVT.

The chain links TRBV9 to TRBJ1-2; no definite D call. The CDR3 consists of 13 residues. Germline V lookup: CDR1 SGDLS, CDR2 YYNGEE. V shed 7 bases and J shed 8 bases, with 18 bases lying between them. CDR3 in DNA: TGTGCCAGCGCTTCCGGGGAACGATGGGGCTACACCTTC. As protein: CASASGERWGYTF.

The chain combines TRBV6-4 with TRBJ2-5; 14 nucleotides line up with TRBD2. The trim removed 6 bases at V and 8 bases at J, leaving 14 bases unmatched. This CDR3 region has 17 residues. CDR1 MRHNA and CDR2 SNTAGT come from the germline V gene. This chain's CDR3 is CASSRRTSGGSKDTQYF. The DNA of the CDR3 is TGTGCCAGCAGCCGGCGGACTAGCGGGGGGTCTAAGGACACCCAGTACTTC.

The sample holds one count of this clone. The CDR3 sequence is CASSLPQGTQYF. The CDR3 DNA is TGTGCCAGCAGTTTACCCCAGGGGACGCAGTATTTT. V is TRBV27 and J is TRBJ2-3, with D perhaps TRBD1 (6 bases). Per the germline V gene, CDR1 is MNHEY and CDR2 is SMNVEV (reference sequence). V lost 2 bases, J lost 9 bases, and 9 bases lay in between. This CDR3 region has 12 residues.

The rearrangement links TRBV18 to TRBJ2-1, with TRBD2 matching over 9 bases. V dropped 3 bases and J dropped 4; count of bases not matched to a gene: 13. The CDR3 has 18 amino acids. Germline V gene lookup returns CDR1 KGHSH and CDR2 LQKENI. CDR3 sequence reads: CASSPRAGGLIDYNEQFF. DNA for the CDR3: TGTGCCAGCTCACCTCGAGCGGGGGGCCTGATTGATTACAATGAGCAGTTCTTC.

V and J are TRBV6-6 and TRBJ1-1, with 7 bases matching TRBD1. This CDR3 spans 14 amino acids. Per the germline V gene, CDR1 is MNHNY and CDR2 is SVGAGI (reference sequence). V shed 0 bases and J 7 bases; nucleotides not matched to a gene: 5. Written as DNA, the CDR3 is TGTGCCAGCAGTTACTCAGGGGGCTCGGGTGAAGCTTTCTTT. It is translated as CASSYSGGSGEAFF.

This chain links TRBV19 with TRBJ1-1; 7 nucleotides line up with TRBD1. V was clipped by 7 bases and J by 1 base; unmatched bases: 3. The CDR3 totals 13 residues. The V gene's germline CDR1 is LNHDA and CDR2 SQIVND (reference sequence). CDR3 sequence (DNA): TGTGCCAGTACCAGGGGGAAGAACACTGAAGCTTTCTTT. It yields the protein CASTRGKNTEAFF.

This chain joins TRBV6-4 and TRBJ2-7, with a possible D match to TRBD2 (5 bases). This CDR3 is built from 13 residues. Trimming shortened V by 5 bases and J by 3 bases, and 11 bases separated the two germline ends. The germline V gene has CDR1 MRHNA and CDR2 SNTAGT. Here the CDR3 reads CASSPGGGYEQYF. DNA for the CDR3: TGTGCCAGCAGTCCCGGCGGAGGCTACGAGCAGTACTTC.

V usage is TRBV5-1 and J usage is TRBJ1-1; TRBD1 is a possible D gene (6 bases). Germline V lookup: CDR1 SGHRS, CDR2 YFSETQ. The CDR3 contains 15 residues. The V and J ends lost 4 bases and 1 base respectively, with 14 bases between them. The CDR3 DNA reads as TGCGCCAGCAGCCCCTTACTGACAGGGAACACTGAAGCTTTCTTT. Residues: CASSPLLTGNTEAFF.

The chain carries TRBV20-1 and TRBJ2-5, with D maybe TRBD1 (6 bases). The CDR3 is 14 residues long. The germline gives CDR1 DFQATT, CDR2 SNEGSKA (reference sequence). The V gene lost 3 bases and the J gene lost 1 base, with 12 bases spanning the gap. CDR3 loop: CSASTTGVQETQYF. The DNA of the CDR3 is TGCAGTGCTAGTACGACAGGCGTCCAAGAGACCCAGTACTTC.

The rearrangement joins TRBV7-2 to TRBJ1-1, with TRBD1 identical over 8 bases. The germline V gene encodes CDR1 SGHTA and CDR2 FQGNSA. The CDR3 loop spans 15 amino acids. V was pared by 2 bases and J by 4 bases, with 6 bases of the junction left unmatched. Here the CDR3 reads CASSLTGGRGTEAFF. The CDR3, as DNA: TGTGCCAGCAGCTTAACAGGGGGTAGGGGCACTGAAGCTTTCTTT.

V and J are TRBV3-1 (or the pseudogene TRBV3-2) and TRBJ2-2, with a tentative D call TRBD2 (6 bases). Trimming left V 8 bases short and J 4 bases short, with 20 bases between. CDR3 length: 16 amino acids. CDR1 is LGHDT and CDR2 is YNNKEL in the germline V gene (reference sequence). CDR3 residues: CASAKRAASFTGELFF. As DNA, the CDR3 is TGTGCCAGCGCGAAGCGGGCCGCATCCTTCACCGGGGAGCTGTTTTTT.

This chain links TRBV18 with TRBJ1-2, with D tentatively TRBD1 (5 bases). Germline V CDR1 and CDR2: KGHSH, LQKENI. Trimming took off 3 bases at V and 4 bases at J, with 12 bases between the two ends. CDR3 length: 14 residues. CDR3 nucleotides: TGTGCCAGCTCACCGCCGGACATGCTCTATGGCTACACCTTC. Translating gives CASSPPDMLYGYTF.

The chain couples TRBV5-5 to TRBJ2-5; 10 bases are a match to TRBD2. The CDR3 covers 16 residues. Trimming at V came to 6 bases and at J to 2 bases, leaving 10 bases not matched to a gene. CDR1 is SGHKS, CDR2 YYEKEE, per germline (reference sequence). The CDR3 DNA is TGTGCCAGCAACCTAGCGGGGGCCTTCCCACAAGAGACCCAGTACTTC. This translates into CASNLAGAFPQETQYF.

The chain uses TRBV2 and TRBJ1-2; a weak D match, TRBD1 (5 bases). V dropped 1 base and J dropped 6 bases, with 12 bases sitting between them. This CDR3 comprises 14 residues. Germline values: CDR1 SNHLY, CDR2 FYNNEI. CDR3 sequence reads: CASSEVSGGDGYTF. The CDR3 DNA follows: TGTGCCAGCAGTGAAGTTTCGGGAGGGGATGGCTACACCTTC. Filled out from reference TRBV2 and TRBJ1-2, the complete variable domain reads EPEVTQTPSHQVTQMGQEVILRCVPISNHLYFYWYRQILGQKVEFLVSFYNNEISEKSEIFDDQFSVERPDGSNFTLKIRSTKLEDSAMYFCASSEVSGGDGYTFGSGTRLTVV.